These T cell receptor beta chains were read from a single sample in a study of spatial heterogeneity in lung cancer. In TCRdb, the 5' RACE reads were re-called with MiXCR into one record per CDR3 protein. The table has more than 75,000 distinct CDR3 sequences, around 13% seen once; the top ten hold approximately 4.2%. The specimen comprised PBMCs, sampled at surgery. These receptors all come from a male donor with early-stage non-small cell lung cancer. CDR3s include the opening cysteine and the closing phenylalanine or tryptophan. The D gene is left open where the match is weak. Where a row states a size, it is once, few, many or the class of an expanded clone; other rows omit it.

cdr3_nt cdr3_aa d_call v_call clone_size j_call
TGTGCCGGAACTCGAGACAGGGGGACGGTTGGCTACACCTTC CAGTRDRGTVGYTF TRBD1 TRBV6-4 many TRBJ1-2
TGCAGCGTCCCCTTTAGCGGGAGGACATACGAGCAGTACTTC CSVPFSGRTYEQYF TRBD2 TRBV29-1 . TRBJ2-7
TGTGCCAGCCGCCCGCTAGCTCACAATGAGCAGTTCTTC CASRPLAHNEQFF . TRBV12-3/TRBV12-4 many TRBJ2-1
TGTGCCAGCAGAACACAGGGGCGCTACACCTTC CASRTQGRYTF TRBD1 TRBV2 . TRBJ1-2
TGTGCCAGCGGGGTCAATTTAGCCAACTCCTACGAGCAGTACTTC CASGVNLANSYEQYF . TRBV11-2 . TRBJ2-7
TGTGCCAGCAGTTATGGGACTAGCGGGAGTAGTAGGGATACGCAGTATTTT CASSYGTSGSSRDTQYF TRBD2 TRBV7-6 . TRBJ2-3
TGTGCCAGCAGTTGGACTAGCGGGAGCCAAGAGACCCAGTACTTC CASSWTSGSQETQYF TRBD2 TRBV2 . TRBJ2-5
TGTGCCTGGAGTAGCTCTGGGGCCAACGTCCTGACTTTC CAWSSSGANVLTF . TRBV30 few TRBJ2-6
TGTGCCAGCAGCTCCCCTAATCAGCCCCAGCATTTT CASSSPNQPQHF . TRBV7-9 many TRBJ1-5
TGTGCCAGCTCCCGAGGCGCAGGGAATGGCTACACCTTC CASSRGAGNGYTF . TRBV18 many TRBJ1-2
TGTGCCAGCAGCTTAGCCGGGACAGGGAAGGATGATGAGCAGTTCTTC CASSLAGTGKDDEQFF TRBD1 TRBV7-9 few TRBJ2-1
TGCAGTGCTAGACCCCCCGGACGGCTGGGCTACGAGCAGTACTTC CSARPPGRLGYEQYF . TRBV20-1 few TRBJ2-7
TGTGCCAGTACAAAAGGGAGCCTTAACACCGGGGAGCTGTTTTTT CASTKGSLNTGELFF . TRBV19 few TRBJ2-2
TGTGCCAGCAGCCCTAGACTAGCGGGCGGGCACGAGCAGTACTTC CASSPRLAGGHEQYF TRBD2 TRBV7-2 few TRBJ2-7
TGTGCCAGCTCACCCGCGGACAGGGGCTTTGGCTATGGCTACACCTTC CASSPADRGFGYGYTF TRBD1 TRBV18 many TRBJ1-2
TGTGCCAGCAGCTTAGAAGGACAGGGGTTCTACAATGAGCAGTTCTTC CASSLEGQGFYNEQFF TRBD1 TRBV7-8 . TRBJ2-1